These T cell receptor beta chains were read from a single sample in a study of blood T cell repertoires in COVID-19. Generated by immunoSEQ multiplex PCR, the TCRdb table keeps only in-frame clones and is missing some. This sample has about 43,000 clones, with under 85% found just once. Specimen: peripheral blood. The receptors were gathered from a man aged 80 or over in a cohort sampled during active COVID-19. Each CDR3 is given with its conserved first and last residue. Each record gives: clone size, J gene, V gene, D gene, CDR3 DNA, CDR3 protein. The D gene is left open where the match is weak. Not every row has a clone size; where given, it reads once, few, many or a size class.

-,TRBJ2-3,TRBV7-2,-,TGTGCCAGCAGCTTTAGGGTCGGGGGCACAGATACGCAGTATTTT,CASSFRVGGTDTQYF
-,TRBJ2-2,TRBV12-3/TRBV12-4,-,TGTGCCAGCAGCCAGAACACCGGGGAGCTGTTTTTT,CASSQNTGELFF
-,TRBJ2-7,TRBV28,TRBD1,TGTGCCAGCAGTCGGACAGGCTCCTACGAGCAGTACTTC,CASSRTGSYEQYF
-,TRBJ2-7,TRBV28,-,TGTGCCAGCAGTTTCGGGTCCGCTAACTCCTACGAGCAGTACTTC,CASSFGSANSYEQYF
-,TRBJ1-5,TRBV11-2,-,TGTGCCAGCAGCTTAGATTCGGTATATCAGCCCCAGCATTTT,CASSLDSVYQPQHF
-,TRBJ2-3,TRBV4-3,-,TGCGCCAGCAGCCAAGACCCGGGGAGCACAGATACGCAGTATTTT,CASSQDPGSTDTQYF
-,TRBJ1-6,TRBV30,TRBD1,TGTGCCTGGAGTGACAGGGGCCTGCGGTATAATTCACCCCTCCACTTT,CAWSDRGLRYNSPLHF
-,TRBJ1-2,TRBV7-9,TRBD1,TGTGCCAGCAGCCCCACCTGGGACAGCGACTATGGCTACACCTTC,CASSPTWDSDYGYTF
-,TRBJ2-5,TRBV9,TRBD1,TGTGCCAGCAGCGTAGATGGGACAGGGGCTCGGGAGACCCAGTACTTC,CASSVDGTGARETQYF
-,TRBJ2-1,TRBV19,-,TGTGCCAGTACCTTCGAAACAGGGTACAATGAGCAGTTCTTC,CASTFETGYNEQFF
once,TRBJ1-1,TRBV11-2,-,TGTGCCAGCAGCTTAGTTGGCCGGAGCACTGAAGCTTTCTTT,CASSLVGRSTEAFF
-,TRBJ2-7,TRBV5-6,TRBD1,TGTGCCAGCAGCTGGGACAGGACCTACGAGCAGTACTTC,CASSWDRTYEQYF
-,TRBJ1-2,TRBV2,-,TGTGCCAGCAGTAACAGTTGGGGGCCTATCTATGGCTACACCTTC,CASSNSWGPIYGYTF
once,TRBJ1-1,TRBV6-5,-,TGTGCCAGCAGTTACTCTGGGGCCGCTGAAGCTTTCTTT,CASSYSGAAEAFF
-,TRBJ1-4,TRBV28,TRBD1,TGTGCCAGCAGAGTGGACAGGGTTGAAAAACTGTTTTTT,CASRVDRVEKLFF
-,TRBJ2-4,TRBV7-2,-,TGTGCCAGCAGCCCCTCCGCTCCGGCTGGAGTATTAAACATTCAGTACTTC,CASSPSAPAGVLNIQYF
-,TRBJ1-2,TRBV7-9,-,TGTGCCAGCAGCTCACCCAGGGTACTTGGCTACACCTTC,CASSSPRVLGYTF
-,TRBJ1-1,TRBV30,TRBD1,TGTGCCTCCAACATCGGGACAGGGCTAGGGAAAGCTTTCTTT,CASNIGTGLGKAFF
-,TRBJ2-3,TRBV6-6,-,TGTGCCAGCAGTTACTATCAGAGCACAGATACGCAGTATTTT,CASSYYQSTDTQYF
-,TRBJ2-1,TRBV7-8,TRBD2,TGTGCCAGCAGCTTAGTCGCGCGGGGGGCCCCCAATGAGCAGTTCTTC,CASSLVARGAPNEQFF
-,TRBJ2-5,TRBV9,-,TGTGCCAGCAGCGTCGGGGTACAAGAGACCCAGTACTTC,CASSVGVQETQYF
-,TRBJ2-1,TRBV10-3,-,TGTGCCATCGGGTTCTCCGGGTCTGAGCAGTTCTTC,CAIGFSGSEQFF
-,TRBJ1-1,TRBV28,TRBD1,TGTGCCAGCACCATCAGAGGGACAGGGCACACTGAAGCTTTCTTT,CASTIRGTGHTEAFF
-,TRBJ2-2,TRBV4-1,-,TGCGCCAGCAGCCAAGATGGGGAAGGGGTGACCGGGGAGCTGTTTTTT,CASSQDGEGVTGELFF
-,TRBJ2-3,TRBV2,-,TGTGCCAGCAGCCTCAGAATGGAGGGGGCCGATACGCAGTATTTT,CASSLRMEGADTQYF
-,TRBJ2-1,TRBV5-1,-,TGCGCCAGCAGCCCAAGGTGGGACAACAATGAGCAGTTCTTC,CASSPRWDNNEQFF
-,TRBJ2-7,TRBV30,TRBD1,TGTGCCTCATTCAGACAGGGGAATTACTACGAGCAGTACTTC,CASFRQGNYYEQYF
-,TRBJ1-6,TRBV6-5,-,TGTGCCAGCAGCGAGGGTAGCTCCTATAATTCACCCCTCCACTTT,CASSEGSSYNSPLHF
-,TRBJ1-2,TRBV10-3,TRBD1,TGTGCCATCAGTGACCCCAGGGGGCGGGATGGCTACACCTTC,CAISDPRGRDGYTF
-,TRBJ2-5,TRBV9,-,TGTGCCAGCAGCGTCTATGGTCAAGAGACCCAGTACTTC,CASSVYGQETQYF
-,TRBJ2-4,TRBV10-3,TRBD1,TGTGCCATCAGTGAAGGTGACAGGGACCTCGAAAACATTCAGTACTTC,CAISEGDRDLENIQYF
once,TRBJ1-5,TRBV27,-,TGTGCCAGCAGGAGATCAGGAGGGAATAGCAATCAGCCCCAGCATTTT,CASRRSGGNSNQPQHF
once,TRBJ1-6,TRBV6-6,-,TGTGCCAGCAGCAACGGGCGGGGGCGCAATTCACCCCTCCACTTT,CASSNGRGRNSPLHF
-,TRBJ2-7,TRBV28,TRBD1,TGTGCCAGCAGCCGGGACAGCTACGAGCAGTACTTC,CASSRDSYEQYF
-,TRBJ2-1,TRBV7-9,-,TGTGCCAGCAGCTTAGATGCCCACAGCAATGAGCAGTTCTTC,CASSLDAHSNEQFF
few,TRBJ2-7,TRBV5-1,-,TGCGCCAGCAGCTCTAGAGGTACCTACGAGCAGTACTTC,CASSSRGTYEQYF
-,TRBJ2-5,TRBV30,-,TGTGCCTGGAGTTCCCAGTACGGGGAGACCCAGTACTTC,CAWSSQYGETQYF